The entry below gives a single T cell receptor beta chain sequence along with its context. Its target is unknown. The data were obtained in a study of identical twins. Study-wide points: Whereas memory repertoires showed no such difference, abundant cord blood beta clonotypes carried fewer insertions.

CDR1 is SGHAT and CDR2 is FQDESV in the germline V gene (reference sequence). The V and J ends lost 2 bases and 1 base, in that order; junction bases with no gene match: 10. CDR3 length: 18 residues. Unique molecular identifiers were present on the cDNA, which also gained a universal primer site by template switching. Each CDR3 protein gets one entry after TCRdb re-called the 5' RACE reads with MiXCR. The table records 640,000 or so distinct CDR3 sequences, approximately 6.1% of them present only once. Sequencing was performed on naive T cells sorted from blood. The TCR comes from a man aged 18 to 30 in good health. The chain uses TRBV11-1 and TRBJ1-1; the match to TRBD1 covers 10 bases. The CDR3, as DNA: TGTGCCAGCAGCTTATGGGAAGGGACAGGGGCTCCGAACACTGAAGCTTTCTTT. As protein: CASSLWEGTGAPNTEAFF.